Listed below are T cell receptor beta chains from one sample, sequenced in a study of T-cell memory formation after mild COVID-19. TCRdb independently ran MiXCR on the 5' RACE reads; one entry per CDR3 protein. The table shows about 110,000 distinct CDR3 sequences, with 9.5% to 15% occurring only once. The specimen was PBMCs or a T cell subset sorted from them (not recorded which). Receptors originate from an adult woman who had mild COVID-19 (a few samples of this study predate the infection). Cell type and time point are not known. The CDR3 runs from the conserved cysteine through the conserved F or W. The D gene is left open where the match is weak. Size tells how often a clone was seen (once, few, many) or the class of an expanded clone, and some rows leave it out.

TRBV11-2	TRBD2	TRBJ2-1	-	TGTGCCAGCAGCCCGCCGGGACTAGTGTCTTGGAATGAGCAGTTCTTC	CASSPPGLVSWNEQFF
TRBV11-2	-	TRBJ2-7	many	TGTGCCAGCACCCCTTTTAGCGGACCTACCTACGAGCAGTACTTC	CASTPFSGPTYEQYF
TRBV12-5	TRBD1	TRBJ2-7	few	TGTGCTAGTGGTTTCCTACTACCCCCTCCGGGACAGTCCTACGAGCAGTACTTC	CASGFLLPPPGQSYEQYF
TRBV2	-	TRBJ2-1	-	TGTGCCAGCAGGAACGGGGCAGGGCAGTTCTTC	CASRNGAGQFF
TRBV29-1	-	TRBJ1-2	-	TGCAGCGTTGTATCAGGGTATGGCTACACCTTC	CSVVSGYGYTF
TRBV5-1	-	TRBJ1-1	once	TGCGCCAGCAGCTTCCTCCGGGGGCAGGGGACTGAAGCTTTCTTT	CASSFLRGQGTEAFF
TRBV18	-	TRBJ2-7	-	TGTGCCAGCTCACCACCAAACCGCTACGAGCAGTACTTC	CASSPPNRYEQYF
TRBV20-1	-	TRBJ2-7	few	TGCAGTGCTAGAGATCCCGGCAACGAGGAAGAAGCCTTCGTCGCCTACGAGCAGTACTTC	CSARDPGNEEEAFVAYEQYF
TRBV6-6	-	TRBJ2-3	-	TGTGCCAGCAGTTACTCGAGCTCCCTTTGGGTCACAGATACGCAGTATTTT	CASSYSSSLWVTDTQYF
TRBV12-3/TRBV12-4	-	TRBJ2-1	few	TGTGCCAGCATCGAACCCGGGGCCTACAATGAGCAGTTCTTC	CASIEPGAYNEQFF
TRBV4-1	-	TRBJ2-1	-	TGCGCCAGCAGCCAATACGGGACCGCTGAGCAGTTCTTC	CASSQYGTAEQFF
TRBV7-9	-	TRBJ1-1	once	TGTGCCAGCACCTGGGGGTTCTCTAACACTGAAGCTTTCTTT	CASTWGFSNTEAFF
TRBV7-9	-	TRBJ2-1	many	TGTGCCAGCAGCGGGGACCGGGACTCTTACAATGAGCAGTTCTTC	CASSGDRDSYNEQFF
TRBV2	TRBD1	TRBJ2-2	-	TGTGCCAGCTCGTCGGGACAGGGGAGCACCGGGGAGCTGTTTTTT	CASSSGQGSTGELFF
TRBV5-1	TRBD1	TRBJ2-5	few	TGCGCCAGCAGCCTAGGGACAGGGGATGGAGAGACCCAGTACTTC	CASSLGTGDGETQYF
TRBV7-8	TRBD2	TRBJ2-1	many	TGTGCCAGCAGCTTACTAGCGGGAGCGGGCAATGAGCAGTTCTTC	CASSLLAGAGNEQFF
TRBV7-6	-	TRBJ2-1	few	TGTGCCAGCAGCCCAGTCGAGGGCAACAATGAGCAGTTCTTC	CASSPVEGNNEQFF
TRBV20-1	TRBD2	TRBJ2-1	-	TGCAGTGCCACGGGTGGAGGACTAGCGATCGGTGAGCAGTTCTTC	CSATGGGLAIGEQFF
TRBV20-1	TRBD1	TRBJ2-5	few	TGCAGTGCAGTTGACAGGGTCCCGGAGACCCAGTACTTC	CSAVDRVPETQYF
TRBV3-1	-	TRBJ2-1	few	TGTGCCAGCAGCCAAGAAATTCGAGTGGCGGAGCAGTTCTTC	CASSQEIRVAEQFF
TRBV4-1	-	TRBJ2-3	-	TGCGCCAGCAGCCAAGAGAGGCGGGGAGGCTATACGCAGTATTTT	CASSQERRGGYTQYF
TRBV5-5	-	TRBJ2-2	many	TGTGCCAGCAGCTCCGCTGCGGGTACCGGGGAGCTGTTTTTT	CASSSAAGTGELFF
TRBV4-1	-	TRBJ1-1	-	TGCGCCAGCAGCCACGCAAGCCTTTTGAACACTGAAGCTTTCTTT	CASSHASLLNTEAFF
TRBV20-1	-	TRBJ1-2	-	TGCAGTGCTAGAGGGGGGCTCGTATTCTTTATCGGCTACACCTTC	CSARGGLVFFIGYTF
TRBV15	TRBD2	TRBJ2-1	many	TGTGCCACCAGCAGAAAGGAGAGATTGACTAGCGGGAGGACCTCCTACAATGAGCAGTTCTTC	CATSRKERLTSGRTSYNEQFF
TRBV10-3	-	TRBJ1-1	-	TGTGCCATCAGTGGGGGGGACATGAACACTGAAGCTTTCTTT	CAISGGDMNTEAFF
TRBV15	-	TRBJ2-3	-	TGTGCCACCAGCAGAGATCTCCCCTCGGCAGATACGCAGTATTTT	CATSRDLPSADTQYF
TRBV5-6	TRBD1	TRBJ2-1	-	TGTGCCAGCAGCTTGGAGTGGGGGACAGGGTTTAACAATGAGCAGTTCTTC	CASSLEWGTGFNNEQFF
TRBV29-1	-	TRBJ2-7	few	TGCAGCGTTACCCTTATGGGGTTATTGTCCTACGAGCAGTACTTC	CSVTLMGLLSYEQYF
TRBV7-7	-	TRBJ2-5	-	TGTGCCAGCAGCTCCTCGTACCAAGAGACCCAGTACTTC	CASSSSYQETQYF
TRBV7-9	-	TRBJ2-6	many	TGTGCCAGCAGCTTAGGTGGGGCCAACGTCCTGACTTTC	CASSLGGANVLTF